These 11 T cell receptor beta chains were sequenced from one sample in a study of T cell responses to AZD1222 COVID-19 vaccine. Assay used: immunoSEQ multiplex PCR; TCRdb lists only in-frame clones, some missing. The data contain fewer than 150,000 clones, 80% to 95% of them singletons. Sequenced here: peripheral blood, sampled on day 0 of AZD1222 vaccination. The receptor set was obtained from an adult in good health.

This rearrangement joins TRBV24-1 to TRBJ2-5; D call uncertain. Trimming stripped 10 bases from V and 2 bases from J, with 19 bases between. CDR3 length equals 15 residues. Germline V gives CDR1 KGHDR, CDR2 SFDVKD. The CDR3 coding sequence is TGTGCCACTCTTAGCTGGGGTGGAGAGCAAGAGACCCAGTACTTC. It specifies CATLSWGGEQETQYF.

The sample holds one count of this clone. The chain uses TRBV6-6 and TRBJ2-5, with unresolved D. V was clipped by 0 bases and J by 5 bases, with 1 base between them. Germline loops: CDR1 MNHNY, CDR2 SVGAGI (reference sequence). This CDR3 region has 11 residues. CDR3 bases: TGTGCCAGCAGTTACTCGGAGACCCAGTACTTC. Translating it yields CASSYSETQYF.

The chain combines TRBV12-3 or TRBV12-4 with TRBJ1-2; no definite D call. This CDR3 contains 10 residues. With 6 bases removed from V and 10 bases from J, the gap between germline ends came to 9 bases. The CDR3 DNA is TGTGCCAGCAGCCTAGGTGACTACACCTTC. Its translation: CASSLGDYTF.

The chain recombines TRBV20-1 with TRBJ2-5; D uncertain. CDR1 is DFQATT and CDR2 is SNEGSKA in the germline V gene (reference sequence). The CDR3 is 11 residues long. V lost 6 bases and J lost 8, with 13 bases in between. In DNA, the CDR3 is TGCAGTGCAAACCAAGAGAGAACCCAGTACTTC. Residues: CSANQERTQYF.

The chain links TRBV11-2 to TRBJ2-7; D ambiguous. Deletions cut 0 bases from V and 2 bases from J, with 11 bases between. The CDR3 runs 15 residues. Germline V gene lookup returns CDR1 SGHAT and CDR2 FQNNGV. The CDR3 coding sequence is TGTGCCAGCAGCTTAGATCTGGGCTATACCTACGAGCAGTACTTC. This encodes CASSLDLGYTYEQYF.

V and J are TRBV10-2 and TRBJ1-2; possibly TRBD1 for D (6 bases). The CDR3 extends over 13 amino acids. Germline lookup yields CDR1 WSHSY and CDR2 SAAADI. V was clipped by 9 bases and J by 4 bases, with 15 bases between them. The CDR3 loop is CASKNREAYGYTF. CDR3 bases: TGCGCCAGTAAGAACAGGGAAGCCTATGGCTACACCTTC.

The chain is built from TRBV15 and TRBJ1-2; D remains ambiguous. The length of the CDR3 is 15 residues. Germline values: CDR1 LNHNV, CDR2 YYDKDF (reference sequence). V lost 0 bases and J 5 bases, leaving 13 bases between the germline ends. CDR3 coding DNA: TGTGCCACCAGCAGAGATCGCGTTAGCCTTTATGGCTACACCTTC. Residues: CATSRDRVSLYGYTF. Full variable domain (remainder filled in from reference TRBV15 and TRBJ1-2): DAMVIQNPRYQVTQFGKPVTLSCSQTLNHNVMYWYQQKSSQAPKLLFHYYDKDFNNEADTPDNFQSRRPNTSFCFLDIRSPGLGDTAMYLCATSRDRVSLYGYTFGSGTRLTVV.

The chain couples TRBV27 to TRBJ2-1, with 12 nucleotides matching TRBD2. Germline lookup yields CDR1 MNHEY and CDR2 SMNVEV (reference sequence). The V and J ends lost 5 bases and 6 bases, in that order; junction bases with no gene match: 5. This CDR3 comprises 15 residues. The CDR3 loop reads CASSLAGGPFNEQFF. The DNA for the CDR3 is TGTGCCAGCAGTCTAGCGGGAGGGCCTTTCAATGAGCAGTTCTTC.

This rearrangement joins TRBV5-1 to TRBJ1-5; D is unclear. Germline values: CDR1 SGHRS, CDR2 YFSETQ. This CDR3 is 15 amino acids long. V was shortened by 0 bases and J by 1 base, with 8 bases between the two germline ends. The CDR3 spells CASSLVPESNQPQHF. The CDR3 nucleotides are TGCGCCAGCAGCTTGGTGCCAGAGAGCAATCAGCCCCAGCATTTT.

The gene calls are TRBV30 and TRBJ2-3; D unresolved. The CDR3 is 11 residues long. Germline-derived CDR1 and CDR2 are GTSNPN and SVGIG (reference sequence). V was cut by 3 bases and J by 5 bases, with 6 bases left in between. The CDR3 loop is CAWSSEDTQYF. The CDR3, as DNA: TGTGCCTGGAGCTCGGAAGATACGCAGTATTTT.

This sequence joins TRBV5-1 and TRBJ2-7; 7 bases line up with TRBD1. V lost 2 bases to trimming and J lost 2 bases; unmatched junction nucleotides: 4. The CDR3 extends over 14 amino acids. The germline V gene encodes CDR1 SGHRS and CDR2 YFSETQ. CDR3 sequence reads: CASSFTGVTYEQYF. As DNA, the CDR3 is TGCGCCAGCAGCTTTACAGGGGTCACCTACGAGCAGTACTTC.